One sample yielded the 31 T cell receptor beta chains listed below, sequenced in a study of CD8+ T cells in alopecia areata. Treatment in this sample: oral pan-JAK inhibitor, 5-10 mg twice daily. RNA extraction and reverse transcription yielded cDNA as sequencing template. Sequencing used immunoSEQ multiplex PCR; TCRdb keeps in-frame clones, though not all of them. The sample has about 160,000 clones; around 71% are singletons. The sample was CD4+ T cells sorted from blood, taken at week 4, from a patient treated with tofacitinib. The source is a human donor with alopecia areata.

The chain uses TRBV2 and TRBJ2-7, with D hard to call. Trimming shortened V by 1 base and J by 4 bases, and 8 bases separated the two germline ends. CDR1 and CDR2 from the germline V gene are SNHLY and FYNNEI. The CDR3 sequence is 13 residues long. The chain's CDR3 is CASSEGVDYEQYF. The CDR3 DNA reads TGTGCCAGCAGTGAAGGGGTAGATTACGAGCAGTACTTC.

The chain couples TRBV14 to TRBJ2-1; D is unclear. Trimming shortened V by 4 bases and J by 6 bases, and 10 bases separated the two germline ends. The CDR3 sequence is 13 residues long. Germline V gene lookup returns CDR1 SGHDN and CDR2 FVKESK. The CDR3 DNA is TGTGCCAGCAGCCCTTCAGACTTCAATGAGCAGTTCTTC. Encoded protein: CASSPSDFNEQFF.

This chain links TRBV29-1 with TRBJ1-5, with a possible D match to TRBD1 (5 bases). Per germline, CDR1 SQVTM and CDR2 ANQGSEA. V dropped 6 bases and J dropped 4 bases, with 22 bases sitting between them. The CDR3 spans 16 residues. In nucleotides, the CDR3 is TGCAGCGTCTGCGACGGGGCCTTGGGTGGGAATCAGCCCCAGCATTTT. This translates into CSVCDGALGGNQPQHF.

The V and J genes are TRBV30 and TRBJ2-3, with D tentatively TRBD2 (6 bases). V was shortened by 0 bases and J by 4 bases, with 14 bases between the two germline ends. The CDR3 totals 15 residues. Germline V CDR1 and CDR2: GTSNPN, SVGIG (reference sequence). CDR3 protein: CAWSVAGRRADTQYF. CDR3 in DNA: TGTGCCTGGAGTGTAGCGGGCCGGAGGGCAGATACGCAGTATTTT.

The chain recombines TRBV5-6 with TRBJ2-3; tentatively, D is TRBD2 (6 bases). V shed 2 bases and J shed 3 bases, with 10 bases lying between them. Germline CDR1 reads SGHDT; CDR2 reads YYEEEE. The CDR3 length is 14 residues. The CDR3 coding sequence is TGTGCCAGCAGCTTAGGGAGGCCAACAGATACGCAGTATTTT. It specifies CASSLGRPTDTQYF.

This clone appeared once. The chain carries TRBV4-3 and TRBJ1-2; D not certain. The germline V gene has CDR1 LGHNA and CDR2 YSLEER. V was clipped by 0 bases and J by 5 bases, with 10 bases between them. The CDR3 spans 14 residues. In nucleotides, the CDR3 is TGCGCCAGCAGCCAAGATATAGGGCTTTATGGCTACACCTTC. It codes for CASSQDIGLYGYTF.

The chain links TRBV5-1 to TRBJ1-4; D perhaps matches TRBD1 (5 bases). The germline CDR1 and CDR2 sequences are SGHRS and YFSETQ. V was pared by 4 bases and J by 6 bases, with 16 bases between. The CDR3 is made up of 15 amino acids. CDR3 DNA: TGCGCCAGCAGCACCCGTCGGGGGATGGATGAAAAACTGTTTTTT. It encodes CASSTRRGMDEKLFF.

The chain carries TRBV23-1 and TRBJ2-5; TRBD2 is a possible D gene (11 bases). TRBV23-1 is recorded as an ORF, its role being uncertain. V lost 3 bases, J lost 4 bases, and 30 bases lay in between. This CDR3 spans 20 amino acids. The CDR3 sequence: CASSQYPGQGTSGLLETQYF. CDR3 DNA: TGCGCCAGCAGTCAGTATCCGGGACAGGGGACTAGCGGCCTCCTAGAGACCCAGTACTTC.

The rearrangement links TRBV29-1 to TRBJ2-4, with D perhaps TRBD1 (6 bases). CDR1 SQVTM and CDR2 ANQGSEA come from the germline V gene. This CDR3 has 13 amino acids. Trimming removed 3 bases from V and 3 bases from J, with 9 bases in between. The CDR3 DNA reads as TGCAGCGTTGAGGCAGGGGTCAAAAACATTCAGTACTTC. Translating it yields CSVEAGVKNIQYF.

This clone was picked up one time. V gene TRBV2 combines with J gene TRBJ2-1, with 7 positions matching TRBD2. The CDR3 contains 16 residues. Germline V gene data show CDR1 as SNHLY and CDR2 as FYNNEI. With 3 bases clipped from V and 6 bases from J, the junction kept 11 bases outside the gene matches. CDR3 in amino acids: CASSDLRPGGLNEQFF. CDR3 nucleotides: TGTGCCAGCAGTGACCTCCGCCCGGGGGGACTCAATGAGCAGTTCTTC.

The J gene is TRBJ2-1, the V gene TRBV30, with a tentative D call TRBD1 (5 bases). The CDR3 consists of 12 residues. Trimming shortened V by 3 bases and J by 4 bases, and 7 bases separated the two germline ends. Germline-derived CDR1 and CDR2 are GTSNPN and SVGIG (reference sequence). The CDR3 DNA reads as TGTGCCTGGAGAGGACAATACAATGAGCAGTTCTTC. This codes for CAWRGQYNEQFF. Combining the CDR3 with reference TRBV30 and TRBJ2-1 gives the whole variable domain SQTIHQWPATLVQPVGSPLSLECTVEGTSNPNLYWYRQAAGRGLQLLFYSVGIGQISSEVPQNLSASRPQDRQFILSSKKLLLSDSGFYLCAWRGQYNEQFFGPGTRLTVL.

V and J are TRBV2 and TRBJ2-3; TRBD1 aligns across 7 bases. Germline V lookup: CDR1 SNHLY, CDR2 FYNNEI. V lost 9 bases and J lost 2; bases outside the gene matches: 11. The CDR3 covers 15 residues. CDR3 in amino acids: CASPGPGQLTDTQYF. DNA of the CDR3: TGTGCCAGTCCTGGACCGGGACAGCTCACAGATACGCAGTATTTT.

In its sample, this clone was seen a few times. The sample has other DNA sequences that encode this CDR3 too. The V call is TRBV10-3, the J call TRBJ1-5; D is unresolved. Germline loops: CDR1 ENHRY, CDR2 SYGVKD. The ends were cut back, 4 bases at V and 2 bases at J, with 3 bases in the middle. The CDR3 covers 12 residues. The CDR3 loop reads CAISAGNQPQHF. The CDR3 DNA reads TGTGCCATCAGTGCAGGCAATCAGCCCCAGCATTTT.

The chain has TRBV5-1 and TRBJ2-7; no clear D gene. Germline V gene data show CDR1 as SGHRS and CDR2 as YFSETQ. The CDR3 runs to 15 residues. The germline V and J ends were trimmed by 0 bases and 3 bases, with 13 bases remaining between them. For the CDR3, the DNA is TGCGCCAGCAGCTTGGGACCGGATAAAGTCTACGAGCAGTACTTC. It translates to CASSLGPDKVYEQYF.

The table lists this clone with a few counts. V is TRBV29-1 and J is TRBJ1-1; TRBD1 is a possible D gene (5 bases). V lost 3 bases to trimming and J lost 1 base, with 9 bases between them. Germline CDR1 SQVTM, CDR2 ANQGSEA. There are 13 residues in the CDR3. CDR3 sequence (DNA): TGCAGCGTTGAGGGACCCTCGAACACTGAAGCTTTCTTT. Translation: CSVEGPSNTEAFF.

The chain has TRBV29-1 and TRBJ2-7, with a weak D call TRBD2 (7 bases). V was cut by 7 bases and J by 1 base, with 20 bases left in between. Germline CDR1 SQVTM, CDR2 ANQGSEA. The CDR3 totals 15 residues. CDR3 in DNA: TGCAGCGCAGCGTTCCTGGGGGGGCCTTCCTACGAGCAGTACTTC. This gives the protein CSAAFLGGPSYEQYF.

The chain carries TRBV5-1 and TRBJ1-2; D possibly corresponds to TRBD1 (5 bases). Germline loops: CDR1 SGHRS, CDR2 YFSETQ. The CDR3 loop spans 13 amino acids. Trimming cost V 5 bases and J 2 bases, with 10 bases left between them. CDR3 in amino acids: CASRSDRNYGYTF. The CDR3 DNA follows: TGCGCCAGCAGAAGTGACAGAAACTATGGCTACACCTTC. The entire variable domain, with the rest obtained from reference TRBV5-1 and TRBJ1-2, is as follows: KAGVTQTPRYLIKTRGQQVTLSCSPISGHRSVSWYQQTPGQGLQFLFEYFSETQRNKGNFPGRFSGRQFSNSRSEMNVSTLELGDSALYLCASRSDRNYGYTFGSGTRLTVV.

This clone came up a few times. The chain carries TRBV25-1 and TRBJ2-3; no clear D. V lost 1 base to trimming and J lost 2 bases, with 7 bases between them. This CDR3 spans 14 amino acids. Germline loops: CDR1 MGHDK, CDR2 SYGVNS. The CDR3 spells CASSEFVHTDTQYF. The DNA for the CDR3 is TGTGCCAGCAGTGAATTTGTGCACACAGATACGCAGTATTTT.

The chain carries TRBV5-1 and TRBJ2-7; tentatively, D is TRBD2 (6 bases). CDR3 length: 14 residues. Trimming took 2 bases from V and 3 from J, leaving 12 bases between them. The germline V gene encodes CDR1 SGHRS and CDR2 YFSETQ. The CDR3 protein is CASSFRDLGYEQYF. The CDR3 DNA reads as TGCGCCAGCAGCTTTCGGGACTTGGGCTACGAGCAGTACTTC.

The chain links TRBV25-1 to TRBJ2-1; D is unresolved. This CDR3 has 11 residues. Germline values: CDR1 MGHDK, CDR2 SYGVNS. Trimming cost V 7 bases and J 8 bases, with 9 bases left between them. This CDR3 is CASKRNDEQFF. As DNA, the CDR3 is TGTGCCAGCAAAAGAAACGATGAGCAGTTCTTC.

The CDR3 sequence: CTASDYGYTF. The CDR3 DNA reads as TGCACCGCTTCGGACTATGGCTACACCTTC. The gene calls are TRBV29-1 and TRBJ1-2; D is undetermined. Per the germline V gene, CDR1 is SQVTM and CDR2 is ANQGSEA. The CDR3 runs 10 residues.

Comments on this clone: The same CDR3 is also encoded by other DNA sequences in this sample. The chain links TRBV30 to TRBJ2-7; D not resolved. Germline values: CDR1 GTSNPN, CDR2 SVGIG (reference sequence). The CDR3 is 12 residues long. The V end lost 0 bases, the J end lost 2 bases, and 5 bases lay between the germline ends. The chain's CDR3 is CAWSVGPYEQYF. The CDR3 bases are TGTGCCTGGAGTGTAGGACCCTACGAGCAGTACTTC.

This chain connects TRBV5-1 to TRBJ2-2, with D uncertain. This CDR3 region has 16 residues. Germline-derived CDR1 and CDR2 are SGHRS and YFSETQ. V gave up 4 bases and J gave up 0 bases, with 13 bases separating them. The CDR3 nucleotides are TGCGCCAGCAGCACCCACCCGGCTCCGAACACCGGGGAGCTGTTTTTT. Translation: CASSTHPAPNTGELFF.

For this clone: Other DNA sequences in the same sample also yield this CDR3. The chain joins TRBV30 to TRBJ1-1; D unclear. The germline V and J ends were trimmed by 4 bases and 5 bases, with 11 bases remaining between them. The CDR3 is 12 residues long. Germline lookup yields CDR1 GTSNPN and CDR2 SVGIG (reference sequence). CDR3 sequence: CAWTAARTEAFF. CDR3 coding DNA: TGTGCCTGGACGGCGGCAAGAACTGAAGCTTTCTTT. Full variable domain (rest looked up from reference TRBV30 and TRBJ1-1): SQTIHQWPATLVQPVGSPLSLECTVEGTSNPNLYWYRQAAGRGLQLLFYSVGIGQISSEVPQNLSASRPQDRQFILSSKKLLLSDSGFYLCAWTAARTEAFFGQGTRLTVV.

This clone showed up just a few times. The chain employs TRBV7-2 and TRBJ1-4; D ambiguous. The CDR3 spans 15 residues. CDR1 and CDR2 (germline): SGHTA, FQGNSA. The ends were cut back, 2 bases at V and 6 bases at J, with 13 bases in the middle. The CDR3 bases are TGTGCCAGCAGCTTACAAGTTACCCCCTATGAAAAACTGTTTTTT. Translated, it gives CASSLQVTPYEKLFF.

The rearrangement links TRBV7-2 to TRBJ1-1, with a weak D call TRBD1 (6 bases). V lost 5 bases to trimming and J lost 3 bases, with 13 bases between them. CDR1 and CDR2 (germline): SGHTA, FQGNSA. The CDR3 consists of 14 residues. The chain's CDR3 is CASSLEGEHTEAFF. The CDR3 coding sequence is TGTGCCAGCAGCCTCGAGGGGGAGCACACTGAAGCTTTCTTT.

The genes are TRBV5-1 and TRBJ2-5; tentative D call: TRBD2 (6 bases). V was cut by 4 bases and J by 0 bases, with 7 bases left in between. The CDR3 has 13 residues. CDR1 is SGHRS, CDR2 YFSETQ, per germline. CDR3 loop: CASSRDYQETQYF. As DNA, the CDR3 is TGCGCCAGCAGCCGGGACTACCAAGAGACCCAGTACTTC.

The J gene is TRBJ2-5, the V gene TRBV6-5, with a possible D match to TRBD1 (5 bases). The CDR3 has 16 amino acids. Looked up from germline, CDR1 is MNHEY and CDR2 is SVGAGI. V was pared by 0 bases and J by 5 bases, with 16 bases between. The chain's CDR3 is CASSYSSQGVGETQYF. DNA for the CDR3: TGTGCCAGCAGTTACTCGAGCCAGGGCGTGGGGGAGACCCAGTACTTC.

The V and J genes are TRBV29-1 and TRBJ1-1, with TRBD1 identical over 7 bases. The CDR3 runs to 13 residues. Trimming took 3 bases from V and 1 from J; bases not matched to a gene: 2. In germline, CDR1 is SQVTM, CDR2 ANQGSEA. The CDR3 DNA is TGCAGCGTTGAGAACAGGGGGAACACTGAAGCTTTCTTT. Encoded protein: CSVENRGNTEAFF.

This clone has only a few counts. The gene calls are TRBV7-9 and TRBJ1-4; D ambiguous. V lost 0 bases and J lost 7, with 9 bases in between. This CDR3 is 14 amino acids long. The V gene's germline CDR1 is SEHNR and CDR2 FQNEAQ (reference sequence). The CDR3 loop is CASSLAGISEKLFF. The CDR3 nucleotides read TGTGCCAGCAGCTTAGCTGGGATTAGTGAAAAACTGTTTTTT. The full variable domain, in which reference TRBV7-9 and TRBJ1-4 provide the parts outside the CDR3, is DTGVSQNPRHKITKRGQNVTFRCDPISEHNRLYWYRQTLGQGPEFLTYFQNEAQLEKSRLLSDRFSAERPKGSFSTLEIQRTEQGDSAMYLCASSLAGISEKLFFGSGTQLSVL.

This sequence joins TRBV29-1 and TRBJ1-1; D is ambiguous. CDR1 is SQVTM, CDR2 ANQGSEA, per germline. CDR3 length equals 14 residues. The ends were cut back, 3 bases at V and 4 bases at J, with 15 bases in the middle. As DNA, the CDR3 is TGCAGCGTTGATAGGATGGCCTGGAGCACTGAAGCTTTCTTT. Protein sequence: CSVDRMAWSTEAFF.